This T cell receptor (beta chain) was identified in a study of beta chain features in type 1 diabetes. Study context: Across the samples, approximately 98,000,000 sorted cells were examined in total. Findings and limits, study-wide: There was a moderate but significant shortening of TCRB CDR3s in all four CD4+ subsets of Type 1 diabetes patients. It was not settled here whether HLA type affects TCRB rearrangement.

The CDR3 consists of 14 residues. With 7 bases clipped from V and 3 bases from J, the junction kept 5 bases outside the gene matches. Per the germline V gene, CDR1 is SQVTM and CDR2 is ANQGSEA. This clone has more than one count but fewer than ten. The antigen is undetermined. The isolated RNA, all of it, was reverse transcribed, so expressed TCRB transcripts were what got sequenced. Data came from immunoSEQ multiplex PCR; TCRdb stores just in-frame clones and leaves some out. The sample holds approximately 250,000 clones, roughly 24% seen once. This sequence originates from a woman in her 30s with type 1 diabetes. Input material: naive CD4+ T cells from blood. The chain recombines TRBV29-1 with TRBJ2-2; the match to TRBD1 covers 10 bases. The CDR3 region is CSAEGTGDTGELFF. The DNA for the CDR3 is TGCAGCGCCGAGGGGACAGGGGACACCGGGGAGCTGTTTTTT.